The T cell receptor beta chain described here comes from a study of blood T cell repertoires in COVID-19. About the research overall: Acute and convalescent COVID-19 samples came from the United States, Italy and Spain. The cDNA or gDNA used as material had been derived from T cells, B-cell-depleted T cells, or PBMCs.

There are 14 residues in the CDR3. Germline assignment: CDR1 SQVTM and CDR2 ANQGSEA. Trimming at V came to 6 bases and at J to 0 bases, leaving 4 bases not matched to a gene. This clone was picked up one time. Authors' data handling: From reference gene primer amplification, estimates of nucleated cell counts were derived. Measured with immunoSEQ multiplex PCR; TCRdb has only the in-frame clones, and not every one. For V, J and clone size, that table is used; D and trimming come from the DNA. The table has fewer than 400,000 clones, roughly 90% seen once; the top ten hold approximately 17%. All enrollees were roughly 18 to 95 years old and from 20 to 30 US areas.

The J gene is TRBJ2-7, the V gene TRBV29-1; 11 bases line up with TRBD2. The origin of this receptor is a woman in her 30s who had recovered from COVID-19. Sequencing was done on a sample of PBMCs or T cells enriched from blood (not recorded which). For the CDR3, the DNA is TGCAGCGTGGATACTAGCGGGAGCTCCTACGAGCAGTACTTC. This sequence encodes CSVDTSGSSYEQYF.